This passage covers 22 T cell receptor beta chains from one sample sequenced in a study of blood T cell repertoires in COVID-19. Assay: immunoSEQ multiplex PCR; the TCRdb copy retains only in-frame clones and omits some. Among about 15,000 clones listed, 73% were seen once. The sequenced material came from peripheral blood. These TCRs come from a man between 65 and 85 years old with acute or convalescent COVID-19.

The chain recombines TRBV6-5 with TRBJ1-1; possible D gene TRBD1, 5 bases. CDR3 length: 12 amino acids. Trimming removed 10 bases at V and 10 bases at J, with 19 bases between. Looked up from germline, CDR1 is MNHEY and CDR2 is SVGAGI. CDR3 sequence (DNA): TGTGCCACCACCTCTTGGGGGGATGGAGCTTTCTTT. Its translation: CATTSWGDGAFF.

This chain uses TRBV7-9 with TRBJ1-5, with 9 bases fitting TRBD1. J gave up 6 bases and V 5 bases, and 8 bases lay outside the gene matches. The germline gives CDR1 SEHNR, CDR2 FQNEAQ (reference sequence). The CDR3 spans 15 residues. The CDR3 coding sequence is TGTGCCAGCAGCCAACAGGGGGCAGGAGCTCAGCCCCAGCATTTT. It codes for CASSQQGAGAQPQHF.

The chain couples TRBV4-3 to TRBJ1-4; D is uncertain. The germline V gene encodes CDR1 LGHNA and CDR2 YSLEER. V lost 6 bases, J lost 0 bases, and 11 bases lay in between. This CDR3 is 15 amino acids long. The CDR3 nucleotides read TGCGCCAGCAGTTCCAGCGTTGCAACTAATGAAAAACTGTTTTTT. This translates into CASSSSVATNEKLFF.

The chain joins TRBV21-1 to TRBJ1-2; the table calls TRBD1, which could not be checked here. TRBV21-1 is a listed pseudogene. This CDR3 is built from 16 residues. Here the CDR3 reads CASSKEGWGRGYGYTF. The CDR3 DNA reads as TGTGCCAGCAGCAAAGAGGGATGGGGCAGGGGGTATGGCTACACCTTC.

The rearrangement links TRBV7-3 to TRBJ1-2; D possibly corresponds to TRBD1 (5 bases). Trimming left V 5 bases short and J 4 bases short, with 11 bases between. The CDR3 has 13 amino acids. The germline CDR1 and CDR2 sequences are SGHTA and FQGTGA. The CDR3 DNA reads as TGTGCCAGCAGCGCAACAGGATCCTATGGCTACACCTTC. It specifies CASSATGSYGYTF.

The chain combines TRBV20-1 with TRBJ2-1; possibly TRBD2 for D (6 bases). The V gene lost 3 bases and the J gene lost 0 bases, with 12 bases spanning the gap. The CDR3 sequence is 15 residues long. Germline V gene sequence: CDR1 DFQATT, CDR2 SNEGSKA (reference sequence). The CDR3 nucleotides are TGCAGTGCTAGTAGAATCGGGAGCTCCTACAATGAGCAGTTCTTC. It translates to CSASRIGSSYNEQFF.

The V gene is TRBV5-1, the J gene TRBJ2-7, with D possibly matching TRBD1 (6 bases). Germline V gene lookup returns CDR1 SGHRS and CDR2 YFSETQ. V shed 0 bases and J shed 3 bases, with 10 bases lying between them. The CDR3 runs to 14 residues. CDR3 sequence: CASSLAGTNYEQYF. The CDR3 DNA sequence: TGCGCCAGCAGCTTGGCCGGGACAAACTACGAGCAGTACTTC.

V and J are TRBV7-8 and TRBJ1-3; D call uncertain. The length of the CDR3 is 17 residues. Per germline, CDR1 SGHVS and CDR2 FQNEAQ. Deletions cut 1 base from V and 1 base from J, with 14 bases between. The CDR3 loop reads CASSLGGALTSGNTIYF. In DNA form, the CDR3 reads TGTGCCAGCAGCTTAGGGGGAGCCCTTACTTCTGGAAACACCATATATTTT.

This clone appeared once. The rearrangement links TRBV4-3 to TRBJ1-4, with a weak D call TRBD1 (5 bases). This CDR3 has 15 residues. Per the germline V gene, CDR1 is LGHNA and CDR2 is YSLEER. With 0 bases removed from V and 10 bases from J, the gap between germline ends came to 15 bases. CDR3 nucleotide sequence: TGCGCCAGCAGCCAAGATTGGGGGGACGAGCGAAAACTGTTTTTT. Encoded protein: CASSQDWGDERKLFF.

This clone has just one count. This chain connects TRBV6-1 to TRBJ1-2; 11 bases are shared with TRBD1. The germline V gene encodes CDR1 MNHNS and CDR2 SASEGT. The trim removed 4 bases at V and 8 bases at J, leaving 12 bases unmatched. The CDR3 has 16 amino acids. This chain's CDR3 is CASSAPRTGGGRGYTF. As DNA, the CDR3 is TGTGCCAGCAGTGCACCGAGGACAGGGGGCGGACGCGGCTACACCTTC.

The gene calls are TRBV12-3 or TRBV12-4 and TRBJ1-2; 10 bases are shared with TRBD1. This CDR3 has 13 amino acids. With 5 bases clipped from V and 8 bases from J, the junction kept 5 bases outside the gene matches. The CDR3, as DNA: TGTGCCAGCAGTATCGGGACAGGGGTCGGCTACACCTTC. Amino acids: CASSIGTGVGYTF.

CDR3 amino acids: CASSQYQGGNNEQFF. Written as DNA, the CDR3 is TGTGCCAGCAGCCAGTACCAGGGGGGCAACAATGAGCAGTTCTTC. This chain connects TRBV3-1 (or the pseudogene TRBV3-2) to TRBJ2-1, with D perhaps matching TRBD1 (7 bases). Germline loops: CDR1 LGHDT, CDR2 YNNKEL (reference sequence). This CDR3 is 15 amino acids long. Trimming left V 3 bases short and J 5 bases short, with 14 bases between.

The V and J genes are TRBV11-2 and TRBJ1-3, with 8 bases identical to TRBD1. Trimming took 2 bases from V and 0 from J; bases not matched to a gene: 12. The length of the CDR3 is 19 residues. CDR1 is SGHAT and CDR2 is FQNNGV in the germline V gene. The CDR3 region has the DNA TGTGCCAGCAGCTTACCTCTCAGAACCGGGACAGGCTCTGGAAACACCATATATTTT. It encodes CASSLPLRTGTGSGNTIYF.

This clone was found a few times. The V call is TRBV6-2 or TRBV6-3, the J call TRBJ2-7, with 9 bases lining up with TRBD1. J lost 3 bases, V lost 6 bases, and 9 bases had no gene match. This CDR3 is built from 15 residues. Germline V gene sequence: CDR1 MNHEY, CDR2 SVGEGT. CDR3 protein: CASSPPGTGFYEQYF. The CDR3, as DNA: TGTGCCAGCAGCCCTCCCGGGACAGGGTTCTACGAGCAGTACTTC.

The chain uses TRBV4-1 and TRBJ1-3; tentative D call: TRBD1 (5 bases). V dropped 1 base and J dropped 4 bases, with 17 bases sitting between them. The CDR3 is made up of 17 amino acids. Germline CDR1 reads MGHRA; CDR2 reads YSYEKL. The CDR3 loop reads CASSQVGMNSGGNTIYF. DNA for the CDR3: TGCGCCAGCAGCCAAGTGGGAATGAATTCAGGGGGAAACACCATATATTTT.

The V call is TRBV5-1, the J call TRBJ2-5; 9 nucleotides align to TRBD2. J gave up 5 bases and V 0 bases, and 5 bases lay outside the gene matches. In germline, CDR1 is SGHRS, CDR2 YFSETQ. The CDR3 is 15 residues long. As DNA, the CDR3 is TGCGCCAGCAGCTTGGCTCCTAGCGGGGCGGAGACCCAGTACTTC. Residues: CASSLAPSGAETQYF.

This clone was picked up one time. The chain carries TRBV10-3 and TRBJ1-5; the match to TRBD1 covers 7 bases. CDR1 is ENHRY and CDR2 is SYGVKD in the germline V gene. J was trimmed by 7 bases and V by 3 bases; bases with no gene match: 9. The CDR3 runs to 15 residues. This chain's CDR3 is CAISEKGARVQPQHF. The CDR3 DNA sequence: TGTGCCATCAGTGAAAAGGGGGCGCGGGTCCAGCCCCAGCATTTT.

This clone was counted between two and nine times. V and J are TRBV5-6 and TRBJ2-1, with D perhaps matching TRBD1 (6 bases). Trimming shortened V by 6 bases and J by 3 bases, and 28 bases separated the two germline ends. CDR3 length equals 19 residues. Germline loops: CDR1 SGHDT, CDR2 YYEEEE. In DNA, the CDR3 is TGTGCCAGCATGAACCCCGGGACACTCGCCCGCGGCTTCTACAATGAGCAGTTCTTC. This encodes CASMNPGTLARGFYNEQFF. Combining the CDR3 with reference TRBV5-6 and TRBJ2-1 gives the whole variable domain DAGVTQSPTHLIKTRGQQVTLRCSPKSGHDTVSWYQQALGQGPQFIFQYYEEEERQRGNFPDRFSGHQFPNYSSELNVNALLLGDSALYLCASMNPGTLARGFYNEQFFGPGTRLTVL.

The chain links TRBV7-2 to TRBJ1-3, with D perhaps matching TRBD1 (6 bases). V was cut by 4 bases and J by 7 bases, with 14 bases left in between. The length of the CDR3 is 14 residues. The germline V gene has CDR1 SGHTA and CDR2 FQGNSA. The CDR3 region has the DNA TGTGCCAGCAGCTCCAACAAGGGGGGGAACACCATATATTTT. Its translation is CASSSNKGGNTIYF.

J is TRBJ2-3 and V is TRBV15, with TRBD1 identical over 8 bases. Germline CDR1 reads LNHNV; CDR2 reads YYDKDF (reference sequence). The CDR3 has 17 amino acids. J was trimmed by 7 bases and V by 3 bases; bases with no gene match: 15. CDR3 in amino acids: CATSSENRAGGGNTQYF. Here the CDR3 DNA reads TGTGCCACCAGCAGCGAGAACCGGGCAGGGGGCGGAAATACGCAGTATTTT.

The CDR3 loop reads CASSLTSGRFPVSYEQYF. For the CDR3, the DNA is TGCGCCAGCAGTCTCACTAGCGGGAGATTCCCCGTCTCCTACGAGCAGTACTTC. The J gene is TRBJ2-7, the V gene TRBV10-1; 11 nucleotides line up with TRBD2. With 5 bases clipped from V and 0 bases from J, the junction kept 12 bases outside the gene matches. Germline CDR1 and CDR2: WNHNN and SYGVQD (reference sequence). The CDR3 runs 18 residues.

CDR3 sequence: CASSPSTGSADTQYF. The CDR3 DNA reads as TGTGCCAGCTCACCTTCGACAGGGTCAGCAGATACGCAGTATTTT. V is TRBV18 and J is TRBJ2-3; 7 bases map to TRBD1. Germline V gene lookup returns CDR1 KGHSH and CDR2 LQKENI. The trim removed 3 bases at V and 4 bases at J, leaving 7 bases unmatched. This CDR3 is built from 15 residues.